These 4 T cell receptor beta chains originate from one sample sequenced in a study of blood T cell repertoires in COVID-19. TCRdb's copy holds only in-frame clones and misses some; the assay was immunoSEQ multiplex PCR. This table holds fewer than 350,000 clones, approximately 90% found once. The sample comprised PBMCs or T cells enriched from blood (not recorded which). The receptors were gathered from a man in his forties who had been exposed to COVID-19.

This sequence joins TRBV10-3 and TRBJ2-2; 13 positions agree with TRBD2. The CDR3 length is 15 residues. From germline, CDR1 is ENHRY and CDR2 SYGVKD. V dropped 4 bases and J dropped 6; count of bases not matched to a gene: 2. CDR3 coding DNA: TGTGCCATCAGTGGGACTAGCGGGAGTGCCGGGGAGCTGTTTTTT. Its protein product is CAISGTSGSAGELFF.

The genes are TRBV11-3 and TRBJ2-2; possibly TRBD1 for D (6 bases). The CDR3 has 15 residues. Germline loops: CDR1 SGHNT, CDR2 YENEEA. Trimming took off 1 base at V and 5 bases at J, with 11 bases between the two ends. CDR3 loop: CASSLGGGKTGELFF. The CDR3 DNA sequence: TGTGCCAGCAGCTTAGGAGGGGGAAAGACCGGGGAGCTGTTTTTT.

The CDR3 DNA follows: TGTGCCAGCAGTGAGGGGACAGTTGGCACTGAAGCTTTCTTT. It yields the protein CASSEGTVGTEAFF. The rearrangement joins TRBV6-1 to TRBJ1-1; 7 nucleotides agree with TRBD1. Germline CDR1 and CDR2: MNHNS and SASEGT. The CDR3 is 14 residues long. V lost 3 bases to trimming and J lost 4 bases; unmatched junction nucleotides: 5.

The chain uses TRBV12-3 or TRBV12-4 and TRBJ1-2; TRBD1 agrees at 10 bases. The CDR3 is made up of 13 amino acids. Trimming cost V 4 bases and J 8 bases; bases outside gene matches: 4. CDR3 residues: CASSSTGGGGYTF. In DNA form, the CDR3 reads TGTGCCAGCAGTTCGACAGGGGGCGGAGGCTACACCTTC.